One T cell receptor (beta chain) is described in this entry. The antigen it binds to is not known. Base qualities were left out, and no much larger clone turns up one base away. TCR CDR3 regions were amplified from genomic DNA by multiplex PCR using the deep immunoSEQ assay. For each cell subset, the extracted genomic DNA was distributed evenly across all wells of several immunoSEQ 96-well plates, and each plate served as one replicate. Each replicate PCR for sorted subsets received about 210 ng genomic DNA, equal to about 30,000 T cell genomes. Purified libraries were measured with a Qubit 3.0 fluorometer, size-checked on a Bioanalyzer 2100, and measured again with the KAPA Library Quantification kit. A separate single-read 150-cycle Illumina NextSeq 550 flow cell was used to sequence each immunoSEQ 96-well plate. In the paper's pipeline: Because the immunoSEQ output included only junctional sequences and no quality scores, the filtering could not be the same as the filtering used for full-length reads. To assign V/J genes and CDR3, sequences were annotated using PyIR, a Python wrapper for IgBLAST v1.9, with IMGT germline references. Any read was removed if the V/J assignment was weak (E-value above 1e-6), the CDR3 was missing, or the read contained stop codons, out-of-frame junctions, or ambiguous translated residues. A V3J clonotype was defined by an identical inferred V gene, J gene, and CDR3 amino acid sequence. Percentage overlap between repertoires was computed as shared unique clonotypes divided by the size of the smaller repertoire. Richness of each repertoire was evaluated using RTK rarefaction, the Chao1 estimator, and Recon v2.1 estimates of unobserved clonotypes. Generation probabilities for all TCRbeta clonotypes obtained by the gDNA method from several donors were computed using OLGA. In its TCRdb copy, this immuneACCESS table keeps in-frame sequences only and misses some clones. Where compared with another copy, unresolved V genes explain less than half of these, and the others have no known cause. V and J calls and clone size are those listed in that table; D and trimming were worked out from the DNA. This sample has about 2 million clones in its table, and about 95% of those were observed once. The ten largest make up 1% to 1.5% of the sample.

Deletion took 4 bases off V and 0 bases off J, with a span of 10 bases between the germline ends. CDR1 and CDR2 (SGHNT, YYREEE) derive from the germline V gene (reference sequence). Including cysteine and phenylalanine, the CDR3 has 14 amino acids. Only the CDR3 DNA is retained, 42 bases long and in frame from the first base. This entry comes from a study of shared clonotypes between healthy human individuals (dated by TCRdb to 2020 to 2022). About the study as a whole: Three men and a couple of women, aged 18 to 49 years, made up the cohort. To increase sequencing depth and limit assay-specific biases, TCR repertoire library preparation and sequencing were carried out by different laboratories using diverse techniques. Leukapheresis yielded between about 0.8 and 9.5 billion PBMCs per donor. To estimate repertoire size and how much clonotypes are shared between individuals, the study performed deep sequencing of blood TCR repertoires from five healthy adults. Per donor, three plates each were used for CD4 naive and CD4 memory, two for CD8 naive, and one for CD8 memory.

Study-level results and caveats: Higher generation probabilities were observed for clonotypes shared by all four sorted-subset donors than for non-shared clonotypes. Naive subsets generally had larger estimated clonotype richness than memory subsets. Across a few donors, roughly 5.1% of naive CD4, 3% to 3.5% of naive CD8, approximately 2.5% of memory CD4, and approximately 0.42% of memory CD8 clonotypes were shared. Only blood was sampled, and tissue TCR repertoires likely differ from those in blood. The genetic and exposure-history diversity represented was limited by the small number of donors. Pairwise subsampling led to the expectation that sequencing depth would affect the degree of clonotype sharing among donors. Incomplete sequencing was indicated by rarefaction of sorted-subset datasets, despite the large sequencing depth.

For the CD8 naive samples, CD45RO-negative cells were positively selected for CCR7, yielding a CD45RA+CCR7+ population from which TemRA cells were excluded. The donors were healthy, HIV-negative adults with no recently reported acute infections or vaccinations. Every donor was a Caucasian adult residing in Nashville, Tennessee, USA. Blood was obtained by leukapheresis, after which PBMCs were separated by Ficoll-Histopaque density gradient centrifugation and cryopreserved in liquid nitrogen vapor phase. Purity and quantity of every magnetically sorted T cell population were checked by analytical flow cytometry. From each sorted fraction, genomic DNA was isolated and quantified by UV absorbance on a Nanodrop 2000c.

The sequenced material came from naive CD8+ T cells sorted from blood. According to the study, the label for this sample's cell subset or site signals: CD45RA+CCR7+. This sequence uses TRBV5-4 and TRBJ1-1; D gene: possibly TRBD1, on 5 matching bases. The TCR originated in a man between 18 and 29 years old in good health. At the DNA level, the sequence is TGTGCCAGCAGCCTGGGACTCCTGAACACTGAAGCTTTCTTT. Translation gives CASSLGLLNTEAFF.